This T cell receptor beta chain was sequenced during a study of beta chain features in type 1 diabetes (dated by TCRdb to the late 2010s). As for the study more broadly: Mean age, gender distribution, total cell number and subset yield did not differ between patients and healthy donors. A total of about 99,000,000 sorted cells were examined across all samples, and RNA yield correlated strongly with the number of cells per subset. In the study, recently diagnosed type 1 diabetes patients and matched healthy donors were compared on the TCRB repertoires of their sorted circulating CD4+ T cell subsets. Whereas all 30 or so donors provided naive and central memory subsets, regulatory and stem cell-like memory subsets were isolated from just 8 patients and about 8 healthy donors.

Results and caveats for the whole study, not just this receptor: Type 1 diabetes patients showed a moderate but significant shortening of TCRB CDR3 length in all four CD4+ subsets. Shorter templates might have been favored by PCR, but patient and control samples were amplified and corrected together, so both groups would have been affected equally by any skew. Because cDNA was sequenced instead of genomic DNA, highly expressing activated cells could be over-represented, though the groups showed no difference in activation or CD3 levels. Naive, central memory and regulatory TCRB repertoires appeared more similar among patients than among healthy donors. HLA sub-analyses involved small numbers of individuals, so any influence of HLA type on TCRB rearrangement remained unresolved. At VDJ recombination sites, patients with type 1 diabetes made fewer insertions and deleted more nucleotides, a pattern implying thymic rearrangement abnormalities.

From each donor, a single peripheral blood sample of roughly 0.11 L on average was drawn into heparinised tubes. Using a panel that included CD45RO, CCR7, CD25, CD127, CD95 and CD27, naive, central memory, regulatory and stem cell-like memory CD4+ T cells were sorted on a BD FACSAria II. All sorted populations exceeded 95% purity. PBMCs were isolated right away by Lymphoprep density gradient centrifugation and were stained directly, without culture. Samples were stained and sorted in pairs, with one healthy donor and one patient per experiment, so that batch effects were minimized. Note on this clone: It lacks a known antigen. Base qualities are not provided; no much larger clone lies one nucleotide away.

All of the isolated RNA was reverse transcribed with the High Capacity cDNA Reverse Transcription Kit, so expressed TCRB transcripts were sequenced. Naive, central memory and regulatory T cell samples underwent deep immunoSEQ sequencing, averaging about 3.57 million total reads per sample. Sorted cells were lysed in RLT buffer, and RNA was extracted using DNase-treated RNeasy Micro or Mini kits according to cell number. Each cell subset was processed separately to prevent cross-contamination, with patient and healthy donor samples processed together. The immunoSEQ multiplex PCR was used to amplify TCRB sequences from cDNA, yielding 87-bp fragments that span the CDR3 region. Sequencing of the amplicons was performed on the Illumina HiSeq platform. In the paper's pipeline: Synthetic template baselines were used to correct PCR bias computationally, reads within Hamming distance 2 were collapsed, and singletons that could not be merged were discarded. Reads were aligned to IMGT to assign V, D and J genes, CDR3 length, and insertions or deletions at six rearrangement sites. Within each subset, clonotype counts were normalized to sorted cell number, and only after that were true diversity and Gini coefficients computed with the tcR R package. Repertoire sharing was quantified using the overlap coefficient calculated on TCRB nucleotide sequences. As a proxy for the pre-selection repertoire, out-of-frame TCRB sequences from naive cells were analyzed. TCRdb stores this immuneACCESS table with in-frame sequences only. Part of the clones is absent; in the studies checked, under half of the shortfall reflects unresolved V genes, and no reason is known for the rest. The V and J calls and clone size were taken over from that table, and D and trimming were inferred from the DNA. In this sample the table shows some 500,000 clones, 11% of which occur a single time. The top ten clones comprise about 0.045% of the sample.

The clonotype was recovered from a woman aged 18-29 years in good health. The sequenced sample consisted of naive CD4+ T cells from blood. Per the publication, the cell subset or site label means: true naive CD4+ T cells.

The DNA sequence is given as TGTGCCAGCAGTTACGAGACTAGTTACAATGAGCAGTTCTTC. This is translated as CASSYETSYNEQFF. The chain is assembled from TRBV6-5 and TRBJ2-1, with TRBD2 tentatively as D gene (6 bases match). Between the V and J ends, shortened by 2 bases and 4 bases respectively, the junction contains 9 bases. The CDR3 covers 14 residues, taking in both the cysteine and the phenylalanine. The only DNA kept is the CDR3, 42 bases in frame from the first base. The germline V gene supplies CDR1 MNHEY and CDR2 SVGAGI.